The 15 T cell receptor beta chains below come from one sample, sequenced in a study of cytomegalovirus exposure and HLA in healthy donors. A multiplex PCR was run with 60 Vbeta primers and 13 Jbeta primers. Some clones are missing from TCRdb's copy, which holds only in-frame ones; the method was immunoSEQ multiplex PCR. The sample has over 150,000 clones, about 88% seen once. The sample was PBMCs. These receptors were taken from a man aged 25 to 40 in good health and CMV-seropositive.

V gene TRBV5-1 combines with J gene TRBJ1-2, with 7 bases aligning to TRBD1. Per the germline V gene, CDR1 is SGHRS and CDR2 is YFSETQ. The CDR3 is 13 amino acids. Trimming at V came to 4 bases and at J to 7 bases, leaving 7 bases not matched to a gene. CDR3 residues: CASSAGDSSGYTF. The CDR3, as DNA: TGCGCCAGCAGCGCAGGGGACAGCTCTGGCTACACCTTC.

The chain couples TRBV5-6 to TRBJ1-1; no clear D gene. Germline values: CDR1 SGHDT, CDR2 YYEEEE. V shed 2 bases and J shed 1 base, with 3 bases lying between them. The CDR3 is made up of 12 amino acids. Written as DNA, the CDR3 is TGTGCCAGCAGCTTCGGGAACACTGAAGCTTTCTTT. The encoded protein is CASSFGNTEAFF.

The J gene is TRBJ2-2, the V gene TRBV9, with no clear D. There are 13 residues in the CDR3. Trimming took off 1 base at V and 5 bases at J, with 6 bases between the two ends. Germline CDR1 reads SGDLS; CDR2 reads YYNGEE. The CDR3 region has the DNA TGTGCCAGCAGCGTAACGAGAACCGGGGAGCTGTTTTTT. Protein: CASSVTRTGELFF.

The chain joins TRBV27 to TRBJ1-5; D is ambiguous. The CDR3 is 12 amino acids. Trimming took 3 bases from V and 4 from J, leaving 4 bases between them. Germline V CDR1 and CDR2: MNHEY, SMNVEV (reference sequence). Written as DNA, the CDR3 is TGTGCCAGCAGTTTCCCAAATCAGCCCCAGCATTTT. Residues: CASSFPNQPQHF.

This chain joins TRBV5-1 and TRBJ2-3, with 8 bases that match TRBD2. CDR1 is SGHRS, CDR2 YFSETQ, per germline. After removal of 5 bases from V and 0 bases from J, the junction contained 8 bases not matched to a gene. The CDR3 is 16 amino acids. For the CDR3, the DNA is TGCGCCAGCAGTCGGGGCGGGGGGACTAGCACAGATACGCAGTATTTT. This translates into CASSRGGGTSTDTQYF.

J is TRBJ2-3 and V is TRBV6-5; 8 bases match TRBD1. After removal of 5 bases from V and 8 bases from J, the junction contained 9 bases not matched to a gene. The CDR3 runs 14 residues. Germline-derived CDR1 and CDR2 are MNHEY and SVGAGI. The CDR3 DNA reads TGTGCCAGCAGTCTAGGGCAGGGGGCGCGTACGCAGTATTTT. Protein: CASSLGQGARTQYF.

This clone appeared a few times. The chain has TRBV5-1 and TRBJ1-1; 8 positions match TRBD1. The V gene's germline CDR1 is SGHRS and CDR2 YFSETQ. J gave up 2 bases and V 4 bases, and 4 bases lay outside the gene matches. The CDR3 spans 14 residues. The CDR3 DNA follows: TGCGCCAGCAGCCCGGACAGGGTTAACACTGAAGCTTTCTTT. Its protein is CASSPDRVNTEAFF.

V gene TRBV7-2 combines with J gene TRBJ1-6, with D possibly being TRBD1 (5 bases). The length of the CDR3 is 15 residues. Germline V gene sequence: CDR1 SGHTA, CDR2 FQGNSA. Trimming shortened V by 5 bases and J by 7 bases, and 15 bases separated the two germline ends. The CDR3 bases are TGTGCCAGCAGCCGAGACGCTTCAGGGAATTCACCCCTCCACTTT. The encoded protein is CASSRDASGNSPLHF.

This clone has just a few counts. V and J are TRBV6-5 and TRBJ1-1, with D uncertain. Trimming shortened V by 0 bases and J by 1 base, and 12 bases separated the two germline ends. CDR1 and CDR2 from the germline V gene are MNHEY and SVGAGI. The CDR3 contains 16 residues. CDR3 region: CASSYSIGRQNTEAFF. The CDR3 DNA sequence: TGTGCCAGCAGTTACTCGATAGGCAGACAGAACACTGAAGCTTTCTTT.

The V call is TRBV6-5, the J call TRBJ2-5, with a tentative D call TRBD1 (6 bases). Looked up from germline, CDR1 is MNHEY and CDR2 is SVGAGI. The CDR3 covers 14 residues. Trimming took off 2 bases at V and 2 bases at J, with 9 bases between the two ends. In nucleotides, the CDR3 is TGTGCCAGCAGTTACGACAGGTTTCAAGAGACCCAGTACTTC. It codes for CASSYDRFQETQYF.

The rearrangement joins TRBV11-3 to TRBJ1-1; D uncertain. CDR1 is SGHNT and CDR2 is YENEEA in the germline V gene. Trimming stripped 1 base from V and 4 bases from J, with 10 bases between. The CDR3 totals 14 residues. CDR3 nucleotides: TGTGCCAGCAGCTTAGCGGTGGAGGGCACTGAAGCTTTCTTT. It yields the protein CASSLAVEGTEAFF. The entire variable domain, with the rest obtained from reference TRBV11-3 and TRBJ1-1, is as follows: EAGVVQSPRYKIIEKKQPVAFWCNPISGHNTLYWYLQNLGQGPELLIRYENEEAVDDSQLPKDRFSAERLKGVDSTLKIQPAELGDSAVYLCASSLAVEGTEAFFGQGTRLTVV.

V is TRBV5-6 and J is TRBJ1-5; the D gene is possibly TRBD1 (6 bases). The CDR3 has 14 residues. The germline V and J ends were trimmed by 4 bases and 3 bases, with 11 bases remaining between them. Germline lookup yields CDR1 SGHDT and CDR2 YYEEEE. CDR3 residues: CASSLGQPNQPQHF. CDR3 coding DNA: TGTGCCAGCAGCCTCGGACAGCCCAATCAGCCCCAGCATTTT.

The CDR3 DNA reads TGCGCCAGCAGCCCTCCCACCGGACTAGCGGCCGAGCAGTTCTTC. This translates into CASSPPTGLAAEQFF. The genes are TRBV5-1 and TRBJ2-1, with TRBD2 identical over 10 bases. Germline V gene sequence: CDR1 SGHRS, CDR2 YFSETQ. V was clipped by 4 bases and J by 10 bases; unmatched bases: 11. The CDR3 extends over 15 amino acids.

This clone came up once. This sequence joins TRBV9 and TRBJ2-2, with a tentative D call TRBD2 (6 bases). CDR1 is SGDLS, CDR2 YYNGEE, per germline. The V end lost 4 bases, the J end lost 4 bases, and 17 bases lay between the germline ends. This CDR3 is 16 amino acids long. The CDR3 here is CASSPQGRGGTGELFF. The DNA of the CDR3 is TGTGCCAGCAGCCCCCAAGGGCGGGGCGGCACCGGGGAGCTGTTTTTT.

The rearrangement joins TRBV9 to TRBJ2-1; D is unresolved. The CDR3 runs to 15 residues. Germline V gene sequence: CDR1 SGDLS, CDR2 YYNGEE. Trimming removed 0 bases at V and 1 base at J, with 8 bases between. The chain's CDR3 is CASSVDDSSYNEQFF. The CDR3 region has the DNA TGTGCCAGCAGCGTAGATGATAGTTCCTACAATGAGCAGTTCTTC.